This TCR beta chain appears in the sequencing data of a study of blood T cell repertoires in COVID-19. Study information: COVID-19 samples from acute and convalescent phases originated in the United States, Italy and Spain. Nucleic acid was either cDNA or gDNA, and it came from T cells, B-cell-depleted T cells, or PBMCs.

Germline loops: CDR1 MDHEN, CDR2 SYDVKM. The ends lost 4 bases at V and 1 base at J; junction bases unmatched: 7. The length of the CDR3 is 16 residues. Here immunoSEQ multiplex PCR was the method, and the copy in TCRdb shows in-frame clones only, minus some. This table has approximately 210,000 clones, around 82% appearing once. The rearrangement uses TRBV28 and TRBJ2-7; 10 nucleotides align to TRBD1. The TCR was taken from a man aged 45-60 years with active or convalescent COVID-19. The material sequenced was peripheral blood. Written as DNA, the CDR3 is TGTGCCAGCAGTTCCTCTGGACAGGGGGATTCCTACGAGCAGTACTTC. Amino acid sequence: CASSSSGQGDSYEQYF.